What follows is one TCR beta chain and its context. The antigen remains undetermined. Germline and junction disagree at one end, which may indicate a read error. Germline V gene sequence: CDR1 SGHAT, CDR2 FQDESV (reference sequence). The CDR3 contains 16 residues. The sample originates from a study of tumor-infiltrating lymphocytes in primary liver carcinoma. General study points: Tumor specimens were characterized by a significantly higher top-250-clone fraction than blood (p = 0.039). The overlap of tumor-adjacent and tumor-blood pairs was smaller than that of tumor region pairs.

Total RNA (approximately 0.5 ug) served as template for TCR beta cDNA synthesis primed by a constant-region primer. Investigators got TCR beta libraries out of three nested multiplex PCR rounds, done with slightly modified ARM-PCR. Researchers ran the first two PCR rounds for approximately 10 cycles each with TRBV1-TRBV30 forward primers and a C-beta reverse primer. TCRdb used MiXCR to reprocess the multiplex PCR reads, holding one entry per CDR3 protein. Among 250,000 to 350,000 distinct CDR3 sequences listed, around three fifths were seen once. Both blood RNA, taken from unsorted whole blood, and germline DNA were extracted. Those patients suffered from chronic HBV infection and were treatment-naive.

The sequencing input was peripheral blood. V and J are TRBV11-1 and TRBJ2-3, with TRBD2 as a possible D gene (5 bases). The clonotype originates from a woman aged 25 to 39 with primary liver carcinoma and hepatitis B virus infection. The CDR3 loop is CVSSGERTAYTDTQYF. As DNA, the CDR3 is TGTGTCAGCAGCGGAGAACGGACTGCGTACACAGATACGCAGTATTTT.